This T cell receptor (beta chain) was identified in a study of Graves' ophthalmopathy and Graves' hyperthyroidism. Amplification of TCR beta CDR3 regions used RNA transcripts. HTBI primers were used in a first-round RT-PCR, which preceded a second-round multiplex PCR. TCRdb reprocessed the multiplex PCR reads via MiXCR and lists one record per CDR3 protein. The sample has some 1.1 million distinct CDR3 sequences; 35% to 40% are singletons. Trimming stripped 5 bases from V and 0 bases from J, with 5 bases between. Germline V gene lookup returns CDR1 KGHDR and CDR2 SFDVKD. The CDR3 extends over 13 amino acids.

This receptor was obtained from an adult man with Graves' hyperthyroidism. The specimen was peripheral blood or thyroid tissue (not recorded which). The chain is built from TRBV24-1 and TRBJ2-3; D uncertain. For the CDR3, the DNA is TGTGCCACCAGTGTCCGGAGCACAGATACGCAGTATTTT. Its protein is CATSVRSTDTQYF.